The 13 T cell receptor beta chains reported below all come from one sample, sequenced in a study of CD8 T cells in ankylosing spondylitis (dated by TCRdb to about 2017). The library was obtained by 5' RACE. Sequencing was performed on an Illumina HiSeq 2500. The raw public reads went through TCRdb reprocessing: fastp at Q25, MiXCR clone calling, in-frame beta chains kept. All rows with the same CDR3 protein become a single entry with the most common DNA and genes. Within this sample are about 250,000 distinct CDR3 sequences, with approximately 30% of them counted one time only. The ten largest clonotypes hold roughly 4.2% of the sample. Specimen: blood, either unsorted or a sorted T cell fraction (not recorded which). The receptor set was obtained from a male donor with ankylosing spondylitis or in good health (not recorded which).

V is TRBV20-1 and J is TRBJ2-4; possibly TRBD2 for D (6 bases). Trimming cost V 2 bases and J 0 bases, with 11 bases left between them. The germline V gene encodes CDR1 DFQATT and CDR2 SNEGSKA (reference sequence). This CDR3 region has 15 residues. DNA of the CDR3: TGCAGTGCTAGACCGTCGCGGGAAGCCAAAAACATTCAGTACTTC. Translation gives CSARPSREAKNIQYF.

The CDR3 nucleotides read TGTGCCAGGAGCCCGGGCCTTAATGAGCAGTTCTTC. The encoded protein is CARSPGLNEQFF. The chain links TRBV28 to TRBJ2-1, with D unresolved. Germline V gene data show CDR1 as MDHEN and CDR2 as SYDVKM. CDR3 length equals 12 residues. V was clipped by 9 bases and J by 7 bases, with 13 bases between them.

This clonotype has just a few counts. V usage is TRBV20-1 and J usage is TRBJ1-1, with D perhaps matching TRBD1 (5 bases). CDR1 and CDR2 (germline): DFQATT, SNEGSKA (reference sequence). Trimming took off 0 bases at V and 9 bases at J, with 14 bases between the two ends. CDR3 length: 13 residues. CDR3 loop: CSARDQGAQKAFF. The CDR3 nucleotides read TGCAGTGCTAGAGATCAAGGGGCGCAAAAAGCTTTCTTT.

V and J are TRBV20-1 and TRBJ1-4; D is ambiguous. The CDR3 sequence is 13 residues long. Germline assignment: CDR1 DFQATT and CDR2 SNEGSKA (reference sequence). V lost 0 bases to trimming and J lost 8 bases, with 10 bases between them. CDR3 residues: CSARDPWREKLFF. The CDR3 DNA sequence: TGCAGTGCTAGAGATCCCTGGAGAGAAAAACTGTTTTTT.

The rearrangement links TRBV29-1 to TRBJ2-5; 7 bases agree with TRBD2. The CDR3 loop spans 14 amino acids. CDR1 is SQVTM and CDR2 is ANQGSEA in the germline V gene. V shed 0 bases, J shed 5 bases, and the junction held 6 bases outside the gene matches. The CDR3 loop reads CSVEDIREGETQYF. The CDR3 nucleotides are TGCAGCGTTGAAGATATTAGGGAGGGGGAGACCCAGTACTTC. The full variable domain, its missing parts supplied by reference TRBV29-1 and TRBJ2-5, is SAVISQKPSRDICQRGTSLTIQCQVDSQVTMMFWYRQQPGQSLTLIATANQGSEATYESGFVIDKFPISRPNLTFSTLTVSNMSPEDSSIYLCSVEDIREGETQYFGPGTRLLVL.

This chain links TRBV2 with TRBJ1-1; weak D call: TRBD1 (5 bases). Germline lookup yields CDR1 SNHLY and CDR2 FYNNEI. The CDR3 covers 13 residues. V gave up 8 bases and J gave up 1 base, with 11 bases separating them. CDR3 residues: CASGRQRNTEAFF. Written as DNA, the CDR3 is TGTGCCAGCGGTAGACAGAGGAACACTGAAGCTTTCTTT.

This chain joins TRBV20-1 and TRBJ1-6, with 8 bases that match TRBD1. The trim removed 5 bases at V and 7 bases at J, leaving 7 bases unmatched. The CDR3 totals 14 residues. Germline CDR1 is DFQATT and CDR2 is SNEGSKA (reference sequence). CDR3 in amino acids: CSAQLQGANSPLHF. CDR3 nucleotides: TGCAGTGCTCAACTTCAGGGGGCAAATTCACCCCTCCACTTT.

The chain links TRBV12-3 or TRBV12-4 to TRBJ2-7; the D is unclear. V was clipped by 3 bases and J by 1 base, with 7 bases between them. This CDR3 has 13 residues. This CDR3 reads CASSFSISYEQYF. For the CDR3, the DNA is TGTGCCAGCAGTTTCAGCATTTCCTACGAGCAGTACTTC.

The chain employs TRBV20-1 and TRBJ2-7; 15 nucleotides agree with TRBD2. Trimming took 0 bases from V and 3 from J; bases not matched to a gene: 12. The germline V gene has CDR1 DFQATT and CDR2 SNEGSKA (reference sequence). The CDR3 has 19 residues. This CDR3 reads CSARDSGLAGGRYDYEQYF. DNA for the CDR3: TGCAGTGCTAGAGATTCGGGACTAGCGGGGGGCCGCTACGACTACGAGCAGTACTTC.

This clonotype was seen only a few times. The genes are TRBV20-1 and TRBJ2-5; 10 bases align to TRBD2. CDR3 length: 15 residues. Germline CDR1 DFQATT, CDR2 SNEGSKA (reference sequence). V shed 4 bases and J 5 bases; nucleotides not matched to a gene: 10. The CDR3 spells CSAISGGKLYETQYF. In nucleotides, the CDR3 is TGCAGTGCTATTAGCGGGGGGAAGCTATACGAGACCCAGTACTTC.

The chain has TRBV15 and TRBJ1-5, with TRBD1 matching over 7 bases. CDR1 and CDR2 (germline): LNHNV, YYDKDF (reference sequence). Trimming took 3 bases from V and 4 from J; bases not matched to a gene: 0. This CDR3 contains 13 residues. CDR3 amino acids: CATSRTGNQPQHF. The CDR3, as DNA: TGTGCCACCAGCAGGACAGGGAATCAGCCCCAGCATTTT.

The sample holds one count of this clonotype. The V and J genes are TRBV6-1 and TRBJ1-6, with 8 bases matching TRBD1. V was pared by 5 bases and J by 0 bases, with 6 bases of the junction left unmatched. CDR1 and CDR2 (germline): MNHNS, SASEGT. The CDR3 runs to 17 residues. The CDR3, as DNA: TGTGCCAGCAGTCCCGGGGACAGGAGCTCCTATAATTCACCCCTCCACTTT. The encoded protein is CASSPGDRSSYNSPLHF.

This clonotype was counted only a few times. The V call is TRBV11-2, the J call TRBJ2-7, with D tentatively TRBD2 (7 bases). The CDR3 loop spans 15 amino acids. Germline V gene lookup returns CDR1 SGHAT and CDR2 FQNNGV. With 3 bases removed from V and 2 bases from J, the gap between germline ends came to 14 bases. As DNA, the CDR3 is TGTGCCAGCAGCTTGGGGGGGGGCGCCCCCTACGAGCAGTACTTC. Residues: CASSLGGGAPYEQYF.